The clone carrying this T cell receptor beta chain was found many times. Its target is unknown. This entry comes from a study of T cells after yellow fever vaccination. About the research overall: Libraries from low-cell-number fractions were prepared with the SMART-Seq v4 Ultra Low Input RNA kit.

General study findings and limits: Post-booster samples contained most primary-vaccination clones (around 95% CD4, less than 90% CD8).

Template switching with 5'RACE generated the TCR cDNA and added a universal primer site and UMIs. TCRdb fed the 5' RACE reads into MiXCR, producing one record per CDR3 protein. The table includes 300,000 or so distinct CDR3 sequences, 4% detected once. Trimming removed 4 bases from V and 8 bases from J, with 17 bases in between. Germline CDR1 and CDR2: SEHNR and FQNEAQ (reference sequence). The CDR3 spans 14 residues. This material consisted of PBMCs, taken 5 days after the yellow fever booster vaccination. This receptor was taken from a man younger than 30 who received the YFV17D yellow fever vaccine. The chain carries TRBV7-9 and TRBJ1-2; weak D call: TRBD1 (5 bases). The CDR3 here is CASSSQGPLSGYTF. The CDR3 nucleotides read TGTGCCAGCAGCTCGCAGGGTCCCCTATCCGGCTACACCTTC. Complete variable domain (other parts from reference TRBV7-9 and TRBJ1-2): DTGVSQNPRHKITKRGQNVTFRCDPISEHNRLYWYRQTLGQGPEFLTYFQNEAQLEKSRLLSDRFSAERPKGSFSTLEIQRTEQGDSAMYLCASSSQGPLSGYTFGSGTRLTVV.